A single sample is the source of the 26 T cell receptor beta chains below, sequenced in a study of blood T cell repertoires in COVID-19. Generated by immunoSEQ multiplex PCR, the TCRdb table keeps only in-frame clones and is missing some. Here the sample spans roughly 92,000 clones, about 90% being singletons. Sequenced sample: peripheral blood. These receptors originate from a human donor with acute or convalescent COVID-19. The donor label of this sample is uncertain.

J is TRBJ2-1 and V is TRBV5-1; 9 positions match TRBD2. The CDR3 consists of 19 residues. Germline CDR1 reads SGHRS; CDR2 reads YFSETQ. V lost 3 bases, J lost 3 bases, and 16 bases stayed unmatched. The CDR3 region is CASSSSASGELPDYNEQFF. The DNA of the CDR3 is TGCGCCAGCAGCTCTTCGGCTAGCGGGGAGCTGCCGGACTACAATGAGCAGTTCTTC.

The V and J genes are TRBV6-5 and TRBJ2-1; a weak D match, TRBD2 (5 bases). This CDR3 is built from 12 residues. The germline V and J ends were trimmed by 4 bases and 6 bases, with 7 bases remaining between them. Per the germline V gene, CDR1 is MNHEY and CDR2 is SVGAGI. CDR3 nucleotides: TGTGCCAGCAGTTCGGACTTCAATGAGCAGTTCTTC. Its translation is CASSSDFNEQFF.

V is TRBV5-4 and J is TRBJ1-1; the match to TRBD1 covers 7 bases. J was trimmed by 8 bases and V by 0 bases; bases with no gene match: 4. Per germline, CDR1 SGHNT and CDR2 YYREEE (reference sequence). CDR3 length: 13 residues. The CDR3 protein is CASSLVRDSEAFF. CDR3 DNA sequence: TGTGCCAGCAGCTTGGTTCGGGACAGCGAAGCTTTCTTT.

V gene TRBV30 combines with J gene TRBJ1-5; TRBD1 might be the D (6 bases). Germline lookup yields CDR1 GTSNPN and CDR2 SVGIG (reference sequence). This CDR3 contains 13 residues. The ends were cut back, 3 bases at V and 4 bases at J, with 10 bases in the middle. The DNA of the CDR3 is TGTGCCTGGAGAGGGCAGGGGAATCAGCCCCAGCATTTT. Translation: CAWRGQGNQPQHF.

The chain links TRBV3-1 (or the pseudogene TRBV3-2) to TRBJ2-1; 7 positions match TRBD2. CDR1 LGHDT and CDR2 YNNKEL come from the germline V gene (reference sequence). This CDR3 is 16 amino acids long. V lost 2 bases to trimming and J lost 6 bases; unmatched junction nucleotides: 10. The CDR3: CASSQPSGAGTNEQFF. DNA of the CDR3: TGTGCCAGCAGCCAACCCTCGGGAGCGGGGACCAATGAGCAGTTCTTC.

This chain connects TRBV5-8 to TRBJ2-5, with D possibly being TRBD1 (5 bases). Germline CDR1 and CDR2: SGHTS and YDEGEE. V lost 8 bases, J lost 0 bases, and 8 bases lay in between. This CDR3 is 12 amino acids long. CDR3 bases: TGTGCCAGTCAGGGTTACCAAGAGACCCAGTACTTC. Its translation is CASQGYQETQYF.

The V gene is TRBV4-1, the J gene TRBJ1-1; 8 bases are a match to TRBD1. The junction had 16 bases not matched to a gene; V was cut back by 0 bases and J by 4 bases. This CDR3 region has 19 residues. Germline CDR1 reads MGHRA; CDR2 reads YSYEKL. Written as DNA, the CDR3 is TGCGCCAGCAGCCAAGACCAGGGGGCGCGGGGGATGATAGGCACTGAAGCTTTCTTT. It is translated as CASSQDQGARGMIGTEAFF.

This clone was detected only once. V usage is TRBV29-1 and J usage is TRBJ1-2; D may be TRBD1 (5 bases). The CDR3 covers 15 residues. CDR1 is SQVTM, CDR2 ANQGSEA, per germline. V was clipped by 0 bases and J by 6 bases, with 17 bases between them. DNA of the CDR3: TGCAGCGTTGAAGATTATGTAAGGTCAGGGAATGGCTACACCTTC. Translation gives CSVEDYVRSGNGYTF.

The chain couples TRBV5-6 to TRBJ2-6; D remains unclear. Germline assignment: CDR1 SGHDT and CDR2 YYEEEE. The germline V and J ends were trimmed by 2 bases and 0 bases, with 9 bases remaining between them. The CDR3 loop spans 16 amino acids. The CDR3 coding sequence is TGTGCCAGCAGCTTATACGGAGACTCTGGGGCCAACGTCCTGACTTTC. Protein: CASSLYGDSGANVLTF.

The chain carries TRBV5-4 and TRBJ2-5; 8 bases are a match to TRBD2. Losses at the gene ends were 0 bases for V and 2 bases for J; bases not matched to a gene: 6. CDR1 and CDR2 from the germline V gene are SGHNT and YYREEE (reference sequence). This CDR3 is built from 16 residues. CDR3 DNA: TGTGCCAGCAGCTTGGAGATGACGGGGGGGCAAGAGACCCAGTACTTC. The encoded protein is CASSLEMTGGQETQYF.

The gene calls are TRBV5-4 and TRBJ2-5; tentative D call: TRBD2 (7 bases). The CDR3 has 13 amino acids. V lost 5 bases and J lost 4, with 12 bases in between. Germline lookup yields CDR1 SGHNT and CDR2 YYREEE (reference sequence). The CDR3 region is CASRLGGVETQYF. The CDR3 DNA sequence: TGTGCCAGCAGGCTAGGGGGGGTAGAGACCCAGTACTTC. Together with reference TRBV5-4 and TRBJ2-5, the CDR3 gives the full variable domain: ETGVTQSPTHLIKTRGQQVTLRCSSQSGHNTVSWYQQALGQGPQFIFQYYREEENGRGNFPPRFSGLQFPNYSSELNVNALELDDSALYLCASRLGGVETQYFGPGTRLLVL.

V and J are TRBV20-1 and TRBJ2-7; no definite D call. The CDR3 has 11 amino acids. Germline V lookup: CDR1 DFQATT, CDR2 SNEGSKA (reference sequence). Deletions cut 6 bases from V and 3 bases from J, with 9 bases between. Here the CDR3 DNA reads TGCAGTGCCGCGGCCAGCTACGAGCAGTACTTC. It encodes CSAAASYEQYF.

This chain links TRBV4-2 with TRBJ2-7, with TRBD2 matching 9 bases. CDR1 is LGHNA and CDR2 is YNFKEQ in the germline V gene. The CDR3 is 19 residues long. Germline trimming cut 1 base from V and 5 bases from J; bases unmatched to any gene: 18. The CDR3 DNA sequence: TGTGCCAGCAGCCAAGGCAGAGGTAGGCGGGGGGGCTCTCTGGACGAGCAGTACTTC. Translation: CASSQGRGRRGGSLDEQYF.

The chain carries TRBV6-5 and TRBJ2-1; unclear D gene. Per germline, CDR1 MNHEY and CDR2 SVGAGI. V was trimmed by 7 bases and J by 0 bases, leaving 7 bases between them. The CDR3 runs 13 residues. This CDR3 reads CASTRSSYNEQFF. DNA of the CDR3: TGTGCCAGCACCCGGAGCTCCTACAATGAGCAGTTCTTC.

V and J are TRBV19 and TRBJ1-1; D may be TRBD1 (5 bases). The CDR3 contains 14 residues. Deletions cut 5 bases from V and 0 bases from J, with 10 bases between. Germline lookup yields CDR1 LNHDA and CDR2 SQIVND (reference sequence). In DNA form, the CDR3 reads TGTGCCAGTAGTGTACAGGTCCTGAACACTGAAGCTTTCTTT. This codes for CASSVQVLNTEAFF.

The gene calls are TRBV5-4 and TRBJ1-2; maybe TRBD1 (6 bases). The germline V gene has CDR1 SGHNT and CDR2 YYREEE (reference sequence). The length of the CDR3 is 14 residues. Trimming cost V 4 bases and J 0 bases, with 10 bases left between them. The CDR3 here is CASSEQGANYGYTF. As DNA, the CDR3 is TGTGCCAGCAGCGAACAGGGTGCTAACTATGGCTACACCTTC.

This clone has only one observation. The chain is built from TRBV10-1 and TRBJ2-5, with 9 nucleotides matching TRBD2. CDR3 length: 17 residues. J gave up 5 bases and V 3 bases, and 13 bases lay outside the gene matches. The germline V gene has CDR1 WNHNN and CDR2 SYGVQD (reference sequence). In DNA, the CDR3 is TGCGCCAGCAGTGATCGGGCTAGCGGGGCGCTACGGGAGACCCAGTACTTC. Translation: CASSDRASGALRETQYF.

The chain uses TRBV11-3 and TRBJ2-1; 10 bases fit TRBD1. Losses at the gene ends were 5 bases for V and 4 bases for J; bases not matched to a gene: 8. The CDR3 sequence is 16 residues long. CDR1 is SGHNT, CDR2 YENEEA, per germline. DNA of the CDR3: TGTGCCAGCAGCCGGACGGGACAGGGGCCTTACAATGAGCAGTTCTTC. This codes for CASSRTGQGPYNEQFF.

The chain couples TRBV9 to TRBJ1-2, with TRBD1 as a possible D gene (5 bases). The CDR3 consists of 15 residues. The V end was cut by 3 bases, the J end by 7 bases, with 19 bases between. Germline values: CDR1 SGDLS, CDR2 YYNGEE. The DNA of the CDR3 is TGTGCCAGCAGCGAAACCGCCCGGCAGGGTTTTGGCTACACCTTC. Amino acids: CASSETARQGFGYTF.

The CDR3: CASSLKTGGHTEAFF. DNA for the CDR3: TGTGCCAGCAGCTTGAAAACAGGGGGGCACACTGAAGCTTTCTTT. The gene calls are TRBV27 and TRBJ1-1, with 8 bases identical to TRBD1. The J segment lost 3 bases and the V segment lost 6 bases, leaving 9 bases of the junction unmatched. Germline CDR1 MNHEY, CDR2 SMNVEV (reference sequence). The length of the CDR3 is 15 residues.

J is TRBJ2-5 and V is TRBV7-2; TRBD2 is a possible D gene (7 bases). CDR1 and CDR2 (germline): SGHTA, FQGNSA. This CDR3 comprises 15 residues. The V end was cut by 2 bases, the J end by 5 bases, with 15 bases between. The CDR3 spells CASSLITGGPETQYF. The CDR3 DNA sequence: TGTGCCAGCAGCTTAATAACCGGGGGGCCGGAGACCCAGTACTTC.

This rearrangement joins TRBV19 to TRBJ1-5; 10 nucleotides match TRBD1. The V gene end was trimmed by 5 bases and the J gene end by 2 bases; junction bases not matched to a gene: 6. Germline CDR1 reads LNHDA; CDR2 reads SQIVND (reference sequence). The CDR3 totals 16 residues. The CDR3 DNA sequence: TGTGCCAGTAGTGCCGCCGGGACAGGGGGCAATCAGCCCCAGCATTTT. Translating it yields CASSAAGTGGNQPQHF. Full variable domain (outside the CDR3, taken from reference TRBV19 and TRBJ1-5): DGGITQSPKYLFRKEGQNVTLSCEQNLNHDAMYWYRQDPGQGLRLIYYSQIVNDFQKGDIAEGYSVSREKKESFPLTVTSAQKNPTAFYLCASSAAGTGGNQPQHFGDGTRLSIL.

This clone was picked up a small number of times. This chain joins TRBV13 and TRBJ1-2; no definite D call. Germline lookup yields CDR1 PRHDT and CDR2 FYEKMQ (reference sequence). Trimming left V 0 bases short and J 4 bases short, with 6 bases between. There are 13 residues in the CDR3. CDR3 sequence (DNA): TGTGCCAGCAGCTTAGGTGGGCTCTATGGCTACACCTTC. It encodes CASSLGGLYGYTF. The full variable domain, rest sourced from reference TRBV13 and TRBJ1-2, is AAGVIQSPRHLIKEKRETATLKCYPIPRHDTVYWYQQGPGQDPQFLISFYEKMQSDKGSIPDRFSAQQFSDYHSELNMSSLELGDSALYFCASSLGGLYGYTFGSGTRLTVV.

The chain couples TRBV6-5 to TRBJ1-5; TRBD1 aligns across 11 bases. The CDR3 is 15 amino acids. From germline, CDR1 is MNHEY and CDR2 SVGAGI. V shed 4 bases and J 7 bases; nucleotides not matched to a gene: 6. The CDR3 sequence is CASSWTGQGGQPQHF. CDR3 nucleotides: TGTGCCAGCAGTTGGACGGGACAGGGGGGGCAGCCCCAGCATTTT.

The rearrangement joins TRBV5-5 to TRBJ1-5; 7 nucleotides align to TRBD1. Unmatched junction bases numbered 6, after V lost 1 base and J lost 2 bases. This CDR3 region has 16 residues. Germline loops: CDR1 SGHKS, CDR2 YYEKEE (reference sequence). CDR3 region: CASSLRGPEGNQPQHF. As DNA, the CDR3 is TGTGCCAGCAGCTTGAGGGGGCCAGAGGGCAATCAGCCCCAGCATTTT.

The chain is built from TRBV18 and TRBJ1-6; maybe TRBD1 (5 bases). V was cut by 3 bases and J by 9 bases, with 6 bases left in between. Germline CDR1 KGHSH, CDR2 LQKENI. The CDR3 runs to 12 residues. CDR3 sequence (DNA): TGTGCCAGCTCACCCGACAGTTCACCCCTCCACTTT. This codes for CASSPDSSPLHF. The variable domain in full, completed from reference TRBV18 and TRBJ1-6, reads NAGVMQNPRHLVRRRGQEARLRCSPMKGHSHVYWYRQLPEEGLKFMVYLQKENIIDESGMPKERFSAEFPKEGPSILRIQQVVRGDSAAYFCASSPDSSPLHFGNGTRLTVT.